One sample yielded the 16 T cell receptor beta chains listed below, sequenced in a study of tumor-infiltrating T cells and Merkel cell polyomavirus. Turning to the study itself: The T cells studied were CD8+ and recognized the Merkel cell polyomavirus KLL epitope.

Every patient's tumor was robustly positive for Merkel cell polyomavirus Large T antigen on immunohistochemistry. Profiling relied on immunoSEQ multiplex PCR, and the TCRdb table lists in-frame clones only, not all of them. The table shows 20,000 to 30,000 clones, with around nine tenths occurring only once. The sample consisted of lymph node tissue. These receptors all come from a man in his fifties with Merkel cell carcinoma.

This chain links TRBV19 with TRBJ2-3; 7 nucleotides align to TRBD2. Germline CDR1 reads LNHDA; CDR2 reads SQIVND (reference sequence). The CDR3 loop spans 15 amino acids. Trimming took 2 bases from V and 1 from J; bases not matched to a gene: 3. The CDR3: CASSISAGGTDTQYF. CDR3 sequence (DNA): TGTGCCAGTAGTATATCGGCGGGGGGCACAGATACGCAGTATTTT.

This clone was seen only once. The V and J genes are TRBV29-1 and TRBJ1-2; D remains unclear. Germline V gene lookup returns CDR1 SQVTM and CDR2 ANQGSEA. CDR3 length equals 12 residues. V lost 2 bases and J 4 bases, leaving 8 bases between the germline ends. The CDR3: CSVEQVAYGYTF. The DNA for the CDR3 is TGCAGCGTTGAACAGGTTGCCTATGGCTACACCTTC. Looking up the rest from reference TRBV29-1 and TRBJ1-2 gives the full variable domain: SAVISQKPSRDICQRGTSLTIQCQVDSQVTMMFWYRQQPGQSLTLIATANQGSEATYESGFVIDKFPISRPNLTFSTLTVSNMSPEDSSIYLCSVEQVAYGYTFGSGTRLTVV.

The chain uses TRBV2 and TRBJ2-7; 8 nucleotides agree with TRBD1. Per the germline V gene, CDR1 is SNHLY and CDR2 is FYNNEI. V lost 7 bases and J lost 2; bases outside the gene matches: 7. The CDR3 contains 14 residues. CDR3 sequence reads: CASTDGQGTYEQYF. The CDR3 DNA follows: TGTGCCAGCACCGACGGACAGGGAACCTACGAGCAGTACTTC.

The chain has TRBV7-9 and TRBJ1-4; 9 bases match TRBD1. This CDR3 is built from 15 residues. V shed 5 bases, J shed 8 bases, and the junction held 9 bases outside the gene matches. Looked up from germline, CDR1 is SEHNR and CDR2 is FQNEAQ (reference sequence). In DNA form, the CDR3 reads TGTGCCAGCAGCGACCTGACAGGGGGAGGCGAAAAACTGTTTTTT. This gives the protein CASSDLTGGGEKLFF.

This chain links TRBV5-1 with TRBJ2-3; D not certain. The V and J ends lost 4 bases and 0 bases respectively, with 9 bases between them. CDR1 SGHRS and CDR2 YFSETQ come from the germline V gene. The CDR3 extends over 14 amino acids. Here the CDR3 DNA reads TGCGCCAGCAGCCTTGCCACTAGCACAGATACGCAGTATTTT. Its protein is CASSLATSTDTQYF.

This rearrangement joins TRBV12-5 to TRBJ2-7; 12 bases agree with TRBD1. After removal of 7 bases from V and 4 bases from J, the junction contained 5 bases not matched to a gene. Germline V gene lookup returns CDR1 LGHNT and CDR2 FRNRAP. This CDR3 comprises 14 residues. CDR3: CASAPGQGAYEQYF. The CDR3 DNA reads TGTGCTAGTGCTCCGGGACAGGGGGCTTACGAGCAGTACTTC.

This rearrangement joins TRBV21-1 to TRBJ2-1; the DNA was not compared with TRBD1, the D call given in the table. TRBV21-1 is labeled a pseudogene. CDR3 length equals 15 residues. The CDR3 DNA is TGTGCCAGCAGCAAAGAAGCCCAGGGGCGGAATGAGCAGTTCTTC. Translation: CASSKEAQGRNEQFF.

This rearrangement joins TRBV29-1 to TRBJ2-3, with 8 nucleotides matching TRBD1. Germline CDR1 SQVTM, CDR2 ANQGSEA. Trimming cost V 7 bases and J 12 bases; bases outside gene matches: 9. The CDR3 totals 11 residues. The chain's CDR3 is CSGRGQGEQYF. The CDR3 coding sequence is TGCAGCGGACGTGGACAGGGTGAACAGTATTTT.

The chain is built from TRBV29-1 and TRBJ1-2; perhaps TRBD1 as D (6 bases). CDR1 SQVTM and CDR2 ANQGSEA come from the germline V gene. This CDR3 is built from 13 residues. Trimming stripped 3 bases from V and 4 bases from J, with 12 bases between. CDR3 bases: TGCAGCGTTGATTCCCAGGGGAGCTATGGCTACACCTTC. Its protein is CSVDSQGSYGYTF.

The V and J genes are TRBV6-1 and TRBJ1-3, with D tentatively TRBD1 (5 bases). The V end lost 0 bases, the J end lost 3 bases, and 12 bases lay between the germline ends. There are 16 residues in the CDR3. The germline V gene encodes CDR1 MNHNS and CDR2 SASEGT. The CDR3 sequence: CASSEAAQGGGNTIYF. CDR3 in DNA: TGTGCCAGCAGTGAAGCGGCGCAGGGCGGTGGAAACACCATATATTTT.

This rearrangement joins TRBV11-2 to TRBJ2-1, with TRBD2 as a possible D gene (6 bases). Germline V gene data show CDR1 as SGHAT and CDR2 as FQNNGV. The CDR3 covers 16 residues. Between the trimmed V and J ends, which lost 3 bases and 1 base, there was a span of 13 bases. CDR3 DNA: TGTGCCAGCAGCTTTAAAGCGGGTGGGTCCTACAATGAGCAGTTCTTC. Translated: CASSFKAGGSYNEQFF.

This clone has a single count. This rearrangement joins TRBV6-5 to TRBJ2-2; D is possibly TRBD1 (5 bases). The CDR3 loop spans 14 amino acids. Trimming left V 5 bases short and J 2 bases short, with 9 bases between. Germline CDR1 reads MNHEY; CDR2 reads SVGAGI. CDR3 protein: CASSRTGNTGELFF. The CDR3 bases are TGTGCCAGCAGTCGCACAGGAAACACCGGGGAGCTGTTTTTT.

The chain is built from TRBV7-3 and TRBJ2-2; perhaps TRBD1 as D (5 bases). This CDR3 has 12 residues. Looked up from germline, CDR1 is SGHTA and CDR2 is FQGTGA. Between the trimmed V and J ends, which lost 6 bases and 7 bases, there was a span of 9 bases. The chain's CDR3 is CASSPGNGELFF. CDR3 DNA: TGTGCCAGCAGTCCAGGGAACGGGGAGCTGTTTTTT.

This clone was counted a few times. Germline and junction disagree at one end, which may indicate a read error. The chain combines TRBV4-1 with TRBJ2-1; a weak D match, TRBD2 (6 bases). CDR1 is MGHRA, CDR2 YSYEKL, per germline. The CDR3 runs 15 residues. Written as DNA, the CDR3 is TGTGCCAGCAGCCAAGTAGCGGTCGGATACAATGAGCAGTTCTTC. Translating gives CASSQVAVGYNEQFF.

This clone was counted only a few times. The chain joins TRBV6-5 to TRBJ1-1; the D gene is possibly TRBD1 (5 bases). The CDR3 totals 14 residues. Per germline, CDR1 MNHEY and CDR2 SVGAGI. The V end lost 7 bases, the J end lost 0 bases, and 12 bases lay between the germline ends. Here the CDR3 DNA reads TGTGCCAGCACCCCGACAGCGATGAACACTGAAGCTTTCTTT. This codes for CASTPTAMNTEAFF.

CDR3 nucleotide sequence: TGTGCCAGCAGTTACTCAGGAGATAGCAATCAGCCCCAGCATTTT. Translated: CASSYSGDSNQPQHF. The chain carries TRBV6-5 and TRBJ1-5; D is ambiguous. Trimming stripped 0 bases from V and 0 bases from J, with 6 bases between. This CDR3 spans 15 amino acids. The germline gives CDR1 MNHEY, CDR2 SVGAGI.